Presented here are 14 T cell receptor beta chains from one specimen sequenced in a study of CD8+CD57+ T cells in acquired aplastic anemia. Before being chosen for sequencing, patients had shown CD8+CD57+ cell expansion by flow cytometry. CDR3 and TCR beta VDJ profiling relied on a genomic DNA template. Via MiXCR, TCRdb re-called the reads, giving one row per CDR3 protein. The table records about 160,000 distinct CDR3 sequences, about 50% of them present only once. Sequenced: sorted CD4+, CD8+, or CD8+CD57+ T cells (not recorded which) from PBMCs. The receptors were gathered from a human donor with aplastic anemia.

The V call is TRBV29-1, the J call TRBJ2-1; 9 bases agree with TRBD2. Unmatched junction bases numbered 8, after V lost 1 base and J lost 13 bases. Per germline, CDR1 SQVTM and CDR2 ANQGSEA. This CDR3 is built from 13 residues. The CDR3 sequence: CSVEVLAGRDQFF. The DNA of the CDR3 is TGCAGCGTTGAAGTCCTAGCGGGACGCGACCAGTTCTTC.

The chain couples TRBV7-3 to TRBJ2-7; 10 bases match TRBD2. The germline V gene has CDR1 SGHTA and CDR2 FQGTGA. The CDR3 consists of 18 residues. The J segment lost 0 bases and the V segment lost 5 bases, leaving 13 bases of the junction unmatched. In DNA form, the CDR3 reads TGTGCCAGCAGCCACCCCACCCCTCTAGCGGGGGACTCCTACGAGCAGTACTTC. Protein: CASSHPTPLAGDSYEQYF.

The chain links TRBV24-1 to TRBJ2-1; 8 bases align to TRBD2. Germline values: CDR1 KGHDR, CDR2 SFDVKD. The CDR3 consists of 15 residues. V lost 5 bases to trimming and J lost 9 bases; unmatched junction nucleotides: 11. Written as DNA, the CDR3 is TGTGCCACCAGTGTAGCGGGAAATTGGGCTGGTGAGCAGTTCTTC. This gives the protein CATSVAGNWAGEQFF.

This clonotype was seen at least ten times. This chain uses TRBV7-6 with TRBJ2-3; D is ambiguous. Germline lookup yields CDR1 SGHVS and CDR2 FNYEAQ. V was clipped by 3 bases and J by 1 base, with 8 bases between them. This CDR3 is 14 amino acids long. The CDR3 region is CASSFWTRTDTQYF. The CDR3 DNA follows: TGTGCCAGCAGCTTTTGGACGCGCACAGATACGCAGTATTTT.

The rearrangement uses TRBV5-4 and TRBJ2-7, with D possibly being TRBD2 (6 bases). Trimming stripped 4 bases from V and 3 bases from J, with 11 bases between. CDR1 and CDR2 from the germline V gene are SGHNT and YYREEE (reference sequence). The CDR3 is 13 amino acids. The CDR3: CASSPGSSYEQYF. The CDR3 nucleotides read TGTGCCAGCAGCCCCGGGAGCAGCTACGAGCAGTACTTC.

The V gene is TRBV12-3 or TRBV12-4, the J gene TRBJ2-3; 11 bases fit TRBD2. This CDR3 comprises 16 residues. J lost 0 bases, V lost 3 bases, and 2 bases had no gene match. The CDR3 reads CASSFGTSGSTDTQYF. CDR3 sequence (DNA): TGTGCCAGCAGTTTCGGGACTAGCGGTAGCACAGATACGCAGTATTTT.

This clonotype was detected many times. V is TRBV15 and J is TRBJ1-2; D gene unclear. This CDR3 has 16 amino acids. V dropped 1 base and J dropped 5 bases, with 17 bases sitting between them. Germline loops: CDR1 LNHNV, CDR2 YYDKDF (reference sequence). In nucleotides, the CDR3 is TGTGCCACCAGCAGAGGACGACTTCCCCAGCCTTATGGCTACACCTTC. This encodes CATSRGRLPQPYGYTF.

CDR3 coding DNA: TGTGCCAGCAGCTTAGGCGGGGGGCTAGCAGCAGATACGCAGTATTTT. Protein: CASSLGGGLAADTQYF. The genes are TRBV7-8 and TRBJ2-3; 8 bases agree with TRBD2. Trimming at V came to 1 base and at J to 4 bases, leaving 7 bases not matched to a gene. The CDR3 covers 16 residues. CDR1 and CDR2 from the germline V gene are SGHVS and FQNEAQ. The whole variable domain, filled in from reference TRBV7-8 and TRBJ2-3, reads GAGVSQSPRYKVAKRGQDVALRCDPISGHVSLFWYQQALGQGPEFLTYFQNEAQLDKSGLPSDRFFAERPEGSVSTLKIQRTQQEDSAVYLCASSLGGGLAADTQYFGPGTRLTVL.

This chain uses TRBV7-9 with TRBJ2-7; 7 bases fit TRBD2. Germline loops: CDR1 SEHNR, CDR2 FQNEAQ (reference sequence). This CDR3 comprises 13 residues. J gave up 4 bases and V 5 bases, and 5 bases lay outside the gene matches. The CDR3 region is CASSPRGGYEQYF. The CDR3, as DNA: TGTGCCAGCAGCCCTAGGGGAGGGTACGAGCAGTACTTC.

This clonotype was counted ten times or more. This chain uses TRBV5-1 with TRBJ1-5; no clear D gene. CDR3 size: 14 residues. V lost 1 base, J lost 6 bases, and 11 bases lay in between. Looked up from germline, CDR1 is SGHRS and CDR2 is YFSETQ. The CDR3 region has the DNA TGCGCCAGCAGCTTGTCGTCCGGCGCTCAGCCCCAGCATTTT. The encoded protein is CASSLSSGAQPQHF. Full variable domain (outside the CDR3, taken from reference TRBV5-1 and TRBJ1-5): KAGVTQTPRYLIKTRGQQVTLSCSPISGHRSVSWYQQTPGQGLQFLFEYFSETQRNKGNFPGRFSGRQFSNSRSEMNVSTLELGDSALYLCASSLSSGAQPQHFGDGTRLSIL.

The gene calls are TRBV2 and TRBJ1-2; D is unresolved. Between the trimmed V and J ends, which lost 4 bases and 8 bases, there was a span of 5 bases. CDR3 length: 10 amino acids. The V gene's germline CDR1 is SNHLY and CDR2 FYNNEI. CDR3: CASSAGGYTF. CDR3 in DNA: TGTGCCAGCAGTGCCGGGGGCTACACCTTC. The whole variable domain, remainder taken from reference TRBV2 and TRBJ1-2, is EPEVTQTPSHQVTQMGQEVILRCVPISNHLYFYWYRQILGQKVEFLVSFYNNEISEKSEIFDDQFSVERPDGSNFTLKIRSTKLEDSAMYFCASSAGGYTFGSGTRLTVV.

This chain connects TRBV7-2 to TRBJ2-3, with D possibly called TRBD1 or TRBD2 (6 bases each). Trimming left V 1 base short and J 6 bases short, with 11 bases between. The germline V gene has CDR1 SGHTA and CDR2 FQGNSA. The CDR3 length is 14 residues. This CDR3 reads CASSLGGGRDTQYF. The CDR3 nucleotides are TGTGCCAGCAGCTTAGGAGGGGGGAGGGATACGCAGTATTTT.

The CDR3 sequence: CASSLGPPHTEAFF. The DNA for the CDR3 is TGTGCCAGCAGCTTGGGTCCCCCGCACACTGAAGCTTTCTTT. The chain joins TRBV7-9 to TRBJ1-1; no clear D gene. V lost 3 bases to trimming and J lost 3 bases, with 11 bases between them. Germline lookup yields CDR1 SEHNR and CDR2 FQNEAQ (reference sequence). CDR3 length: 14 residues.

In its sample, this clonotype was seen many times. This chain uses TRBV5-1 with TRBJ1-3; D is ambiguous. Between the trimmed V and J ends, which lost 6 bases and 2 bases, there was a span of 9 bases. Germline CDR1 and CDR2: SGHRS and YFSETQ. CDR3 size: 13 residues. The CDR3 reads CASNAGAGNTIYF. CDR3 coding DNA: TGCGCCAGCAATGCCGGGGCTGGAAACACCATATATTTT.